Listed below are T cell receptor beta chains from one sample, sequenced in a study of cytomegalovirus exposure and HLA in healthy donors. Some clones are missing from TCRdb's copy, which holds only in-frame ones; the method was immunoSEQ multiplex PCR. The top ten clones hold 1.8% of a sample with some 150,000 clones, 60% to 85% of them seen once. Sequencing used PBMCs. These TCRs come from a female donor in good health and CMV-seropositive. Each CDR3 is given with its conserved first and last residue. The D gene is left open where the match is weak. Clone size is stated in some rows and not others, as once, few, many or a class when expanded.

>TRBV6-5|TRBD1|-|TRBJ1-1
TGTGCCAGCCGACGGACAGGGAACACTGAAGCTTTCTTT
CASRRTGNTEAFF
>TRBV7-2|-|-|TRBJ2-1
TGTGCCAGCAGCTTGCGCGTTCGGCAGGTCGAGTACAATGAGCAGTTCTTC
CASSLRVRQVEYNEQFF
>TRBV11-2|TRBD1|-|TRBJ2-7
TGTGCCAGCAGCTACGGGACAGGGGACTACGAGCAGTACTTC
CASSYGTGDYEQYF
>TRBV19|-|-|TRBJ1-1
TGTGCCAGTAGTAAGCCCCAGGGTTGGACTGAAGCTTTCTTT
CASSKPQGWTEAFF
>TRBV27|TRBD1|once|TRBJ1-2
TGTGCCAGCAGCCCCGACAGGGGTGGCTACACCTTC
CASSPDRGGYTF
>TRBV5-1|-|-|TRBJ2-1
TGCGCCAGCAGCTTATTGACAGCTAGCTCCTACAATGAGCAGTTCTTC
CASSLLTASSYNEQFF
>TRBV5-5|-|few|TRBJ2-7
TGTGCCAGCAGATTGGGGCAGGGAGGCGAGCAGTACTTC
CASRLGQGGEQYF
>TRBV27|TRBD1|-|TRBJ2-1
TGTGCCAGCAGTCGAAACCCCGCGACAGGGGGTCAAATTTACAATGAGCAGTTCTTC
CASSRNPATGGQIYNEQFF
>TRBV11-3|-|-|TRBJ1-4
TGTGCCAGCAGCACCGGGAAACATGAAAAACTGTTTTTT
CASSTGKHEKLFF
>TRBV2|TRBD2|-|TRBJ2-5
TGTGCCAGCAGTCCTAGCGGGGGGGCAGGAGAGACCCAGTACTTC
CASSPSGGAGETQYF
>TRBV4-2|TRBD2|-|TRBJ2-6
TGTGCCAGCAGCCAAGAGAGCACTAGCGGGATTCCCGGGGCCAACGTCCTGACTTTC
CASSQESTSGIPGANVLTF
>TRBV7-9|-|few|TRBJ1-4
TGTGCCAGCAGCTTAGGAGGTAGAGAAAAACTGTTTTTT
CASSLGGREKLFF
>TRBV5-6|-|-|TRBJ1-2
TGTGCCAGCAGCTTGTTGGGCAGGGACTATGGCTACACCTTC
CASSLLGRDYGYTF
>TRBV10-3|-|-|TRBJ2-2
TGTGCCATCAGTCGGGAGCACACCGGGGAGCTGTTTTTT
CAISREHTGELFF
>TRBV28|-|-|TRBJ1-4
TGTGCCAGCAGTTTGGAGTTAAATGAAAAACTGTTTTTT
CASSLELNEKLFF
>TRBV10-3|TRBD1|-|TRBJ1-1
TGTGCCATCAGTAGGGACAGGGACACTGAAGCTTTCTTT
CAISRDRDTEAFF
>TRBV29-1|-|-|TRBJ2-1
TGCAGCGTTGAGTCGGGGGGCCGGAATGAGCAGTTCTTC
CSVESGGRNEQFF
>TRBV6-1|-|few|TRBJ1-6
TGTGCCAGCACGGCTGAAACCGGGTATAATTCACCCCTCCACTTT
CASTAETGYNSPLHF
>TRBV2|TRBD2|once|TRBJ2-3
TGTGCCAGCGGGCGGGGGGGCGGCGGAGATACGCAGTATTTT
CASGRGGGGDTQYF
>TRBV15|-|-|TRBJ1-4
TGTGCCACCAGCAGAGATCGGGGGGCAACTAATGAAAAACTGTTTTTT
CATSRDRGATNEKLFF
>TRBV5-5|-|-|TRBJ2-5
TGTGCCAGCAGCTTAAGGGGTCCCCAAGAGACCCAGTACTTC
CASSLRGPQETQYF
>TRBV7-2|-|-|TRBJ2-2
TGTGCCAGCAGCTTAGCGCAGGGCCCCGGGGAGCTGTTTTTT
CASSLAQGPGELFF
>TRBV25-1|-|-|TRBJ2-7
TGTGCCAGCAGTTCTAAGAATGACTACGAGCAGTACTTC
CASSSKNDYEQYF
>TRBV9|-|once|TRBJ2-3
TGTGCCAGCAGCGTTTGGGGGGGCACAGATACGCAGTATTTT
CASSVWGGTDTQYF
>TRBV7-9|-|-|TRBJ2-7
TGTGCCAGCAGCTTAGCGGCGGGAACCTACGAGCAGTACTTC
CASSLAAGTYEQYF
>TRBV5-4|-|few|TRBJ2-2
TGTGCCAGCAGCCGGGATAACACCGGGGAGCTGTTTTTT
CASSRDNTGELFF
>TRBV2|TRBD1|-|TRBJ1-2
TGTGCCAGCAGGGCACAGGGGCCCTATGGCTACACCTTC
CASRAQGPYGYTF
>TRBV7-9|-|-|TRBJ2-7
TGTGCCAGCAGCTTACCACAGAACTACGAGCAGTACTTC
CASSLPQNYEQYF
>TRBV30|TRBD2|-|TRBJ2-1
TGTGCCTGGTCTGGGACTAGCGGGGAGCAGTTCTTC
CAWSGTSGEQFF
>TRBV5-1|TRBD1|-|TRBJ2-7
TGCGCCAGCAGCCCTGACAGGGAACTCTACGAGCAGTACTTC
CASSPDRELYEQYF
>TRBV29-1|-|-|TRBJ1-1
TGCAGCGTTGAAACTGGGTGGGGCGAAGCTTTCTTT
CSVETGWGEAFF
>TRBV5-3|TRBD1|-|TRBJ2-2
TGTGCCAGAAGCCCCCATGCGGACAGGACGAACACCGGGGAGCTGTTTTTT
CARSPHADRTNTGELFF
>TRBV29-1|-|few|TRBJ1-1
TGCAGCGTTGAGTCTACGAGGGACACTGAAGCTTTCTTT
CSVESTRDTEAFF
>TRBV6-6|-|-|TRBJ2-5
TGTGCCAGCAGTTTTCGAGAGACCCAGTACTTC
CASSFRETQYF
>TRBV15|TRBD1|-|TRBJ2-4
TGTGCCACCAGCACACGGACAGGGGACGCCAAAAACATTCAGTACTTC
CATSTRTGDAKNIQYF
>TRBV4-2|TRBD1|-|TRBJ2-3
TGTGCCAGCAGCCAAGGGGGTCAGGGGGATACAGATACGCAGTATTTT
CASSQGGQGDTDTQYF